Listed here is a single TCR beta chain. This CDR3 has 17 residues. Germline lookup yields CDR1 MDHEN and CDR2 SYDVKM. V was cut by 6 bases and J by 1 base, with 21 bases left in between. These data are taken from a study of blood T cell repertoires in COVID-19. About the study: Spain, Italy and the United States supplied samples that represented acute and convalescent COVID-19. Sources were T cells, B-cell-depleted T cells, or PBMCs; the material itself was cDNA or gDNA.

In the study's own analysis: Nucleated cell counts were estimated from reference gene primer amplification. Some clones are missing from TCRdb's copy, which holds only in-frame ones; the method was immunoSEQ multiplex PCR. V, J and clone size reflect that table, while D and trimming were determined from the DNA. The sample has roughly 410,000 clones; around nine tenths are singletons. Enrollment of patients from Seattle took place during active infection, with longitudinal follow-up. The material sequenced was peripheral blood. The receptor's source is a middle-aged woman with COVID-19, enrolled during active disease. V and J are TRBV28 and TRBJ1-2; perhaps TRBD1 as D (5 bases). The CDR3 is CASSIPHPGQGNYGYTF. CDR3 DNA sequence: TGTGCCAGCAGCATCCCCCACCCGGGTCAGGGTAACTATGGCTACACCTTC.